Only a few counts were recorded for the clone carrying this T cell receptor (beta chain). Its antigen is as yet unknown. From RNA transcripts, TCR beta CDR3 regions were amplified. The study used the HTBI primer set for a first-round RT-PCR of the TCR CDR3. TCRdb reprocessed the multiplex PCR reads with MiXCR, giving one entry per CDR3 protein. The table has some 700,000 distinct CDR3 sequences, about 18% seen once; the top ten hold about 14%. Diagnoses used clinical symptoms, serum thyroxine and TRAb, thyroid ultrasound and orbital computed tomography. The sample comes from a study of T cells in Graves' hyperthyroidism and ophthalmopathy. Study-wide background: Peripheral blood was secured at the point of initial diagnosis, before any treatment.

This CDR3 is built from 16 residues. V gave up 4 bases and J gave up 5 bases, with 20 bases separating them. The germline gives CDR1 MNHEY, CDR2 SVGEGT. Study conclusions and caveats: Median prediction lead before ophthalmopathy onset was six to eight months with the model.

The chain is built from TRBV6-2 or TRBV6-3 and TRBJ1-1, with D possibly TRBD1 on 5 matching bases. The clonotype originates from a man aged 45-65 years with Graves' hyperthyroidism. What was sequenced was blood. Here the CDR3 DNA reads TGTGCCAGCAGTTCCCGTTGGGGGGGTCGAGGGACTGAAGCTTTCTTT. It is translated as CASSSRWGGRGTEAFF.